The 32 T cell receptor beta chains reported below all come from one sample, sequenced in a study of T cell repertoires in cytomegalovirus infection. A single record per CDR3 protein comes from TCRdb applying MiXCR to the reads. The sample holds fewer than 550,000 distinct CDR3 sequences; more than 20% are singletons and the top ten take about 13%. The sample consisted of PBMCs. Every receptor here comes from a human donor in good health (CMV status not recorded). Some clones in this sample may be carry-over from other donors' samples.

Only a few counts were recorded for this clonotype. The CDR3 is CASSFAGTSVGNEQFF. DNA for the CDR3: TGTGCCAGCAGCTTTGCCGGGACTAGCGTGGGGAATGAGCAGTTCTTC. The chain carries TRBV7-8 and TRBJ2-1, with TRBD2 matching over 10 bases. The length of the CDR3 is 16 residues. The V segment lost 3 bases and the J segment 7 bases; nucleotides outside the gene matches: 9. Germline-derived CDR1 and CDR2 are SGHVS and FQNEAQ.

Concerning this clonotype: Possible read error: a much larger clone is one base away. The chain has TRBV20-1 and TRBJ1-5, with TRBD1 matching over 11 bases. This CDR3 is 13 amino acids long. Germline CDR1 DFQATT, CDR2 SNEGSKA (reference sequence). CDR3 in amino acids: CSVLDRGQQPQRF. The DNA for the CDR3 is TGCAGTGTCCTGGACAGGGGGCAACAGCCCCAGCGTTTT.

This clonotype was observed a handful of times. The chain has TRBV11-2 and TRBJ2-7; 7 nucleotides align to TRBD1. The length of the CDR3 is 16 residues. Germline assignment: CDR1 SGHAT and CDR2 FQNNGV. Trimming cost V 3 bases and J 0 bases; bases outside gene matches: 8. This chain's CDR3 is CASSLVGTEISYEQYV. In DNA form, the CDR3 reads TGTGCCAGCAGCTTGGTCGGGACAGAGATCTCCTACGAGCAGTACGTC.

The sample holds a few counts of this clonotype. The V call is TRBV7-2, the J call TRBJ2-1; 7 positions match TRBD2. The CDR3 is made up of 16 amino acids. The V gene end was trimmed by 5 bases and the J gene end by 3 bases; junction bases not matched to a gene: 10. Germline CDR1 SGHTA, CDR2 FQGNSA. CDR3: CASSPRGAGVYNEQFF. For the CDR3, the DNA is TGTGCCAGCAGCCCGAGAGGGGCGGGAGTCTACAATGAGCAGTTCTTC. The full variable domain, its missing parts supplied by reference TRBV7-2 and TRBJ2-1, is GAGVSQSPSNKVTEKGKDVELRCDPISGHTALYWYRQSLGQGLEFLIYFQGNSAPDKSGLPSDRFSAERTGGSVSTLTIQRTQQEDSAVYLCASSPRGAGVYNEQFFGPGTRLTVL.

This rearrangement joins TRBV19 to TRBJ1-5; tentative D call: TRBD1 (5 bases). The germline V gene encodes CDR1 LNHDA and CDR2 SQIVND (reference sequence). This CDR3 is 15 amino acids long. Trimming removed 7 bases from V and 3 bases from J, with 16 bases in between. CDR3 bases: TGTGCCAGTACCAAAAGAGGGGTCACCAATCAGCCCCAGCATTTT. It encodes CASTKRGVTNQPQHF. The full variable domain, in which reference TRBV19 and TRBJ1-5 provide the parts outside the CDR3, is DGGITQSPKYLFRKEGQNVTLSCEQNLNHDAMYWYRQDPGQGLRLIYYSQIVNDFQKGDIAEGYSVSREKKESFPLTVTSAQKNPTAFYLCASTKRGVTNQPQHFGDGTRLSIL.

This clonotype was counted a few times. The CDR3 nucleotides are TGTGCCAGTAGTATTCTCGGGGGGCCCCAGCATTTT. Translating gives CASSILGGPQHF. The rearrangement links TRBV19 to TRBJ1-5, with D possibly matching TRBD1 (5 bases). V was clipped by 3 bases and J by 9 bases, with 9 bases between them. The germline gives CDR1 LNHDA, CDR2 SQIVND (reference sequence). The CDR3 is 12 residues long.

This chain joins TRBV6-2 or TRBV6-3 and TRBJ1-5, with D possibly TRBD1 on 6 matching bases. V shed 6 bases and J shed 8 bases, with 17 bases lying between them. The germline V gene encodes CDR1 MNHEY and CDR2 SVGEGT. The CDR3 runs 14 residues. The chain's CDR3 is CASRSRRGQEPQHF. In nucleotides, the CDR3 is TGTGCCAGCAGGTCCCGCCGGGGGCAAGAGCCCCAGCATTTT.

The chain employs TRBV20-1 and TRBJ1-3, with D maybe TRBD1 (5 bases). The germline V and J ends were trimmed by 0 bases and 8 bases, with 29 bases remaining between them. Looked up from germline, CDR1 is DFQATT and CDR2 is SNEGSKA (reference sequence). The CDR3 has 19 residues. This CDR3 is CSARDRRGLMSYRPDTIYF. The CDR3 DNA is TGCAGTGCTAGAGATCGACGGGGCCTAATGTCCTACCGCCCGGACACCATATATTTT.

This chain connects TRBV7-2 to TRBJ2-1; 9 bases are a match to TRBD2. Trimming cost V 5 bases and J 0 bases; bases outside gene matches: 14. CDR3 length: 19 amino acids. In germline, CDR1 is SGHTA, CDR2 FQGNSA. CDR3 residues: CASSKGPRTSVSSYNEQFF. In DNA, the CDR3 is TGTGCCAGCAGCAAAGGGCCGCGGACTAGCGTCAGCTCCTACAATGAGCAGTTCTTC.

The J gene is TRBJ2-3, the V gene TRBV12-3 or TRBV12-4; D is possibly TRBD2 (6 bases). The CDR3 totals 15 residues. Deletions cut 6 bases from V and 0 bases from J, with 13 bases between. The CDR3 coding sequence is TGTGCCAGCAGGACGGGGGAGAGTAGCACAGATACGCAGTATTTT. This gives the protein CASRTGESSTDTQYF.

The chain is built from TRBV20-1 and TRBJ2-1; unclear D gene. CDR1 DFQATT and CDR2 SNEGSKA come from the germline V gene (reference sequence). V was shortened by 3 bases and J by 2 bases, with 5 bases between the two germline ends. The CDR3 has 12 residues. Here the CDR3 reads CSASPTYNEQFF. The CDR3, as DNA: TGCAGTGCTAGCCCTACCTACAATGAGCAGTTCTTC.

Concerning this clonotype: A clone one base away is much larger, so this may be a read error. The chain carries TRBV11-2 and TRBJ2-1; D not certain. CDR3 length: 11 amino acids. Between the trimmed V and J ends, which lost 1 base and 9 bases, there was a span of 4 bases. From germline, CDR1 is SGHAT and CDR2 FQNNGV. This chain's CDR3 is CASSLVAEQFF. CDR3 coding DNA: TGTGCCAGCAGCTTAGTGGCTGAGCAGTTCTTC. Complete variable domain (other parts from reference TRBV11-2 and TRBJ2-1): EAGVAQSPRYKIIEKRQSVAFWCNPISGHATLYWYQQILGQGPKLLIQFQNNGVVDDSQLPKDRFSAERLKGVDSTLKIQPAKLEDSAVYLCASSLVAEQFFGPGTRLTVL.

The rearrangement links TRBV6-9 to TRBJ2-3; TRBD2 might be the D (6 bases). Looked up from germline, CDR1 is MNHGY and CDR2 is SVAAGI. The CDR3 runs to 17 residues. V gave up 0 bases and J gave up 0 bases, with 13 bases separating them. The CDR3 coding sequence is TGTGCCAGCAGTTATTCGATAGCGGCGGGGAGCACAGATACGCAGTATTTT. This translates into CASSYSIAAGSTDTQYF.

The genes are TRBV5-6 and TRBJ2-1; 9 positions agree with TRBD1. The CDR3 totals 17 residues. Germline V gives CDR1 SGHDT, CDR2 YYEEEE. V lost 0 bases and J lost 8; bases outside the gene matches: 12. The DNA of the CDR3 is TGTGCCAGCAGCTTGGCGGGACAGGGCCTTGGAAGGGATGAGCAGTTCTTC. This gives the protein CASSLAGQGLGRDEQFF.

This clonotype has only a few counts. The chain links TRBV30 to TRBJ2-7; D may be TRBD1 or TRBD2 (5 bases each). This CDR3 contains 12 residues. From germline, CDR1 is GTSNPN and CDR2 SVGIG (reference sequence). Trimming cost V 0 bases and J 6 bases, with 9 bases left between them. CDR3 residues: CAWSVPGTEQYF. Here the CDR3 DNA reads TGTGCCTGGAGTGTACCTGGGACCGAGCAGTACTTC.

The chain carries TRBV4-2 and TRBJ2-7; 8 positions agree with TRBD1. The germline V gene has CDR1 LGHNA and CDR2 YNFKEQ. The CDR3 runs to 15 residues. V gave up 1 base and J gave up 1 base; unmatched junction bases: 3. This chain's CDR3 is CASSQVGQGSYEQYF. The CDR3 DNA sequence: TGTGCCAGCAGCCAAGTCGGACAGGGATCCTACGAGCAGTACTTC.

The V and J genes are TRBV30 and TRBJ2-7, with D possibly being TRBD1 or TRBD2 (5 bases each). The V gene's germline CDR1 is GTSNPN and CDR2 SVGIG (reference sequence). This CDR3 spans 14 amino acids. V dropped 0 bases and J dropped 4 bases, with 13 bases sitting between them. The CDR3 DNA follows: TGTGCCTGGAGTGTAATGGGACCCGGGTACGAGCAGTACTTC. As protein: CAWSVMGPGYEQYF.

This sequence joins TRBV20-1 and TRBJ1-2; D might be TRBD1 (5 bases). This CDR3 contains 15 residues. V lost 4 bases to trimming and J lost 5 bases, with 20 bases between them. Germline-derived CDR1 and CDR2 are DFQATT and SNEGSKA (reference sequence). The DNA of the CDR3 is TGCAGTGCTACCCAGAGGAGGGGCTTGAATTATGGCTACACCTTC. Encoded protein: CSATQRRGLNYGYTF.

This rearrangement joins TRBV12-3 or TRBV12-4 to TRBJ2-1; tentatively, D is TRBD2 (5 bases). CDR3 length equals 13 residues. The V gene lost 7 bases and the J gene lost 8 bases, with 15 bases spanning the gap. In DNA, the CDR3 is TGTGCCAGCACCCCCAGGAGCGGTCATGAGCAGTTCTTC. Residues: CASTPRSGHEQFF.

This clonotype occurred a few times. CDR3 DNA: TGTGCCAGCAGAGGGACAGGGAGTTGGGGCACTGAAGCTTTCTTT. It yields the protein CASRGTGSWGTEAFF. The rearrangement joins TRBV2 to TRBJ1-1, with TRBD1 matching 9 bases. After removal of 6 bases from V and 4 bases from J, the junction contained 9 bases not matched to a gene. The CDR3 has 15 amino acids. CDR1 is SNHLY, CDR2 FYNNEI, per germline.

This sequence joins TRBV12-3 or TRBV12-4 and TRBJ1-5; perhaps TRBD1 as D (6 bases). V was clipped by 4 bases and J by 5 bases, with 15 bases between them. The CDR3 runs to 15 residues. This chain's CDR3 is CASSYGGLGYQPQHF. The CDR3 region has the DNA TGTGCCAGCAGTTATGGGGGGCTAGGATATCAGCCCCAGCATTTT.

This clonotype was seen a few times. The chain joins TRBV6-2 or TRBV6-3 to TRBJ2-7, with 7 bases lining up with TRBD2. The germline CDR1 and CDR2 sequences are MNHEY and SVGEGT. The CDR3 has 16 residues. V lost 0 bases to trimming and J lost 5 bases; unmatched junction nucleotides: 10. Written as DNA, the CDR3 is TGTGCCAGCAGTTACTCTCGGGGGGTACTTCCCCACGAGCAGTACGTC. Translating gives CASSYSRGVLPHEQYV.

The J gene is TRBJ1-6, the V gene TRBV27; no clear D. Looked up from germline, CDR1 is MNHEY and CDR2 is SMNVEV (reference sequence). V gave up 7 bases and J gave up 3 bases, with 13 bases separating them. The CDR3 runs to 15 residues. The CDR3 region is CASTPVAVYNSPLHF. CDR3 coding DNA: TGTGCCAGCACCCCGGTCGCGGTCTATAATTCACCCCTCCACTTT.

In this sample, this clonotype turned up a few times. This chain uses TRBV11-3 with TRBJ1-1; D gene ambiguous. In germline, CDR1 is SGHNT, CDR2 YENEEA. This CDR3 is 15 amino acids long. V lost 5 bases and J 5 bases, leaving 18 bases between the germline ends. This chain's CDR3 is CASSRTNEGGTEAFF. DNA of the CDR3: TGTGCCAGCAGCCGGACTAATGAGGGAGGAACTGAAGCTTTCTTT.

This clonotype came up a few times. The V call is TRBV5-1, the J call TRBJ2-1, with D possibly being TRBD2 (6 bases). V was shortened by 0 bases and J by 8 bases, with 9 bases between the two germline ends. This CDR3 spans 13 amino acids. Germline loops: CDR1 SGHRS, CDR2 YFSETQ. CDR3 amino acids: CASSLVGEDEQFF. DNA for the CDR3: TGCGCCAGCAGCTTGGTAGGGGAGGATGAGCAGTTCTTC. Full variable domain (outside the CDR3, taken from reference TRBV5-1 and TRBJ2-1): KAGVTQTPRYLIKTRGQQVTLSCSPISGHRSVSWYQQTPGQGLQFLFEYFSETQRNKGNFPGRFSGRQFSNSRSEMNVSTLELGDSALYLCASSLVGEDEQFFGPGTRLTVL.

The V and J genes are TRBV2 and TRBJ1-2; weak D call: TRBD1 (5 bases). Germline-derived CDR1 and CDR2 are SNHLY and FYNNEI. Trimming took off 2 bases at V and 8 bases at J, with 15 bases between the two ends. This CDR3 region has 14 residues. The CDR3 DNA follows: TGTGCCAGCAGTGAAATAGGATGGGGGACGGGCTACACCTTC. This gives the protein CASSEIGWGTGYTF. The full variable domain, completed using reference TRBV2 and TRBJ1-2, is EPEVTQTPSHQVTQMGQEVILRCVPISNHLYFYWYRQILGQKVEFLVSFYNNEISEKSEIFDDQFSVERPDGSNFTLKIRSTKLEDSAMYFCASSEIGWGTGYTFGSGTRLTVV.

The CDR3 nucleotides read TGTGCCACCAGTGTTCGGGACCTACATTTGGATACGCAGTATTTT. It translates to CATSVRDLHLDTQYF. The chain is built from TRBV24-1 and TRBJ2-3; D is tentatively TRBD1 or TRBD2 (5 bases each). CDR1 and CDR2 (germline): KGHDR, SFDVKD. The CDR3 totals 15 residues. Trimming removed 5 bases from V and 6 bases from J, with 17 bases in between.

J is TRBJ1-1 and V is TRBV19; 7 positions match TRBD1. This CDR3 comprises 12 residues. Germline CDR1 is LNHDA and CDR2 is SQIVND (reference sequence). Germline trimming cut 7 bases from V and 5 bases from J; bases unmatched to any gene: 4. In nucleotides, the CDR3 is TGTGCCAGTACTAGGGGGCGGACTGAAGCTTTCTTT. This codes for CASTRGRTEAFF.

In regard to this clonotype: The germline gene is not matched at one end of the junction; a read error may be the cause. This chain uses TRBV12-3 or TRBV12-4 with TRBJ1-1, with D possibly TRBD1 on 5 matching bases. This CDR3 spans 12 amino acids. CDR3: CASSLANTRVTF. CDR3 in DNA: TGTGCCAGCAGTTTAGCAAATACCAGGGTAACGTTT.

The chain recombines TRBV12-3 or TRBV12-4 with TRBJ2-5; D is perhaps TRBD1 (6 bases). V was shortened by 6 bases and J by 2 bases, with 16 bases between the two germline ends. CDR3 size: 15 residues. The CDR3 here is CASSLQGRPQETQYF. DNA of the CDR3: TGTGCCAGCAGCCTGCAGGGGCGGCCACAAGAGACCCAGTACTTC.

The gene calls are TRBV5-5 and TRBJ2-2; D perhaps matches TRBD2 (6 bases). The CDR3 totals 16 residues. Trimming left V 6 bases short and J 4 bases short, with 19 bases between. The germline V gene encodes CDR1 SGHKS and CDR2 YYEKEE (reference sequence). The CDR3 region is CASTLSVSGATGELFF. The DNA for the CDR3 is TGTGCCAGCACCCTGTCGGTTAGCGGAGCCACCGGGGAGCTGTTTTTT.

J is TRBJ1-2 and V is TRBV18; unclear D gene. The CDR3 has 14 residues. Trimming took 2 bases from V and 2 from J, leaving 9 bases between them. CDR1 is KGHSH, CDR2 LQKENI, per germline. The CDR3 reads CASSPELGNYGYTF. In DNA form, the CDR3 reads TGTGCCAGCTCACCAGAGCTGGGAAACTATGGCTACACCTTC. Drawing the rest from reference TRBV18 and TRBJ1-2, the complete variable domain is NAGVMQNPRHLVRRRGQEARLRCSPMKGHSHVYWYRQLPEEGLKFMVYLQKENIIDESGMPKERFSAEFPKEGPSILRIQQVVRGDSAAYFCASSPELGNYGYTFGSGTRLTVV.